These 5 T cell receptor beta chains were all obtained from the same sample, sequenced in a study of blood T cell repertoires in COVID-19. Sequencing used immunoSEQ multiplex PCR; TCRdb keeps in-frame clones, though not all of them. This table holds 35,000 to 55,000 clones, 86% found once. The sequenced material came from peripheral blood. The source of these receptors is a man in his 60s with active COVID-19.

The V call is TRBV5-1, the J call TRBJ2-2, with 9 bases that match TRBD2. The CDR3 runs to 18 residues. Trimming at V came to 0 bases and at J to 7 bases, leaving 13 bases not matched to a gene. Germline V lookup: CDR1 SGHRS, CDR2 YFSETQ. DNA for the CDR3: TGCGCCAGCAGCTTGGTGGCTAGCGGGATGGGTAGCATCGGGGAGCTGTTTTTT. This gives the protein CASSLVASGMGSIGELFF.

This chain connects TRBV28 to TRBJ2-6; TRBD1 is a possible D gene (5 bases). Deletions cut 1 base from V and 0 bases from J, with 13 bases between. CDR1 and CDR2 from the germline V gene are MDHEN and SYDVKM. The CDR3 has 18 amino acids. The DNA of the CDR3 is TGTGCCAGCAGTTTATCCCTAGACAGATACTCTGGGGCCAACGTCCTGACTTTC. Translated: CASSLSLDRYSGANVLTF. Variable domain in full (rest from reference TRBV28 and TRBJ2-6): DVKVTQSSRYLVKRTGEKVFLECVQDMDHENMFWYRQDPGLGLRLIYFSYDVKMKEKGDIPEGYSVSREKKERFSLILESASTNQTSMYLCASSLSLDRYSGANVLTFGAGSRLTVL.

The CDR3 bases are TGTGCCAGCTCACCCGGGGACAGGAACTTCGAGACCCAGTACTTC. Amino acid sequence: CASSPGDRNFETQYF. V and J are TRBV18 and TRBJ2-5; 8 nucleotides match TRBD1. This CDR3 has 15 amino acids. CDR1 is KGHSH and CDR2 is LQKENI in the germline V gene. Trimming took 3 bases from V and 5 from J; bases not matched to a gene: 8.

The CDR3 region is CASSPRALNTEAFF. Written as DNA, the CDR3 is TGTGCCAGCAGTCCCCGCGCATTGAACACTGAAGCTTTCTTT. The gene calls are TRBV6-5 and TRBJ1-1; no firm D call. Trimming removed 5 bases at V and 0 bases at J, with 10 bases between. The CDR3 length is 14 residues. The V gene's germline CDR1 is MNHEY and CDR2 SVGAGI.

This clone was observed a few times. The CDR3 spells CASSPGLRGTEAFF. The CDR3 bases are TGCGCCAGCAGCCCAGGGCTACGAGGAACTGAAGCTTTCTTT. This chain connects TRBV5-1 to TRBJ1-1, with D possibly being TRBD1 (5 bases). The CDR3 covers 14 residues. Germline CDR1 and CDR2: SGHRS and YFSETQ. The V and J ends lost 4 bases and 5 bases respectively, with 15 bases between them.